Listed below are T cell receptor beta chains from one sample, sequenced in a study of blood T cell repertoires in COVID-19. Here immunoSEQ multiplex PCR was the method, and the copy in TCRdb shows in-frame clones only, minus some. The table has approximately 150,000 clones, around 84% seen once. Sequencing input: peripheral blood. The receptors shown here come from a man in his forties with acute or convalescent COVID-19. Both conserved end residues are part of each CDR3. The order of the fields is clone size, D gene, J gene, V gene, CDR3 DNA, CDR3 protein. The D gene is left open where the match is weak. Only part of the rows carry a size: once, few, many, or a class if the clone is expanded.

>NA|NA|TRBJ2-1|TRBV6-5
TGTGCCAGCAGTTTCCAGTATTCCTACAATGAGCAGTTCTTC
CASSFQYSYNEQFF
>NA|NA|TRBJ2-1|TRBV11-2
TGTGCCAGCAGCTTTTCCGTGGACTCCACCTACAATGAGCAGTTCTTC
CASSFSVDSTYNEQFF
>NA|NA|TRBJ2-1|TRBV30
TGTGCCGGGACCTCTACCCCCTACAATGAGCAGTTCTTC
CAGTSTPYNEQFF
>NA|NA|TRBJ2-5|TRBV2
TGTGCCAGCAAGGGGCGGGAGACCCAGTACTTC
CASKGRETQYF
>NA|NA|TRBJ1-6|TRBV6-1
TGTGCCAGCAGTGAAAGCAGGGGTTTTAATTCACCCCTCCACTTT
CASSESRGFNSPLHF
>NA|TRBD1|TRBJ1-1|TRBV10-2
TGCGCCAGTAGGGACAGCTCGAACACTGAAGCTTTCTTT
CASRDSSNTEAFF
>NA|TRBD1|TRBJ1-4|TRBV19
TGTGCCAGTAGTACGGGACAGGGGGCTTTAGGTGAAAAACTGTTTTTT
CASSTGQGALGEKLFF
>NA|NA|TRBJ2-7|TRBV5-1
TGCGCCAGCAGCTTGGCCGCGGGGGCGGCCTACGAGCAGTACTTC
CASSLAAGAAYEQYF
>once|TRBD2|TRBJ2-2|TRBV19
TGTGCCAGTAGTAGCATAAGGACTAGCGACACCGGGGAGCTGTTTTTT
CASSSIRTSDTGELFF
>NA|TRBD1|TRBJ1-6|TRBV11-2
TGTGCCAGCAGCACGCCGGGACAGGGGTCGGTAATATATAATTCACCCCTCCACTTT
CASSTPGQGSVIYNSPLHF
>NA|NA|TRBJ1-1|TRBV11-2
TGTGCCAGCAGCTTGGCGGCCGGAGCGGGGACTGAAGCTTTCTTT
CASSLAAGAGTEAFF
>NA|TRBD1|TRBJ1-2|TRBV6-1
TGTGCCAGCAGTGACCACAGGGGAGACTATGGCTACACCTTC
CASSDHRGDYGYTF
>NA|TRBD1|TRBJ2-1|TRBV6-4
TGTGCCAGCAGTGACTCGGCAGGGGGCAATGAGCAGTTCTTC
CASSDSAGGNEQFF
>NA|NA|TRBJ1-1|TRBV9
TGTGCCAGCAGCGCGGCGGGGCGTTGGAACACTGAAGCTTTCTTT
CASSAAGRWNTEAFF
>NA|NA|TRBJ1-3|TRBV7-9
TGTGCCAGCAGCTTCGGGGATCCTGGAAACACCATATATTTT
CASSFGDPGNTIYF
>NA|TRBD1|TRBJ2-7|TRBV2
TGTGCCAGCAGTGATCCTAACAGGGGGCAAGACGAGCAGTACTTC
CASSDPNRGQDEQYF
>once|TRBD1|TRBJ2-7|TRBV6-5
TGTGCCAGCAGTTCCTGGACAGGGAAGGACCACGAGCAGTACTTC
CASSSWTGKDHEQYF
>NA|TRBD2|TRBJ2-7|TRBV7-3
TGTGCCAGCAGCCAAAGCGGGGGCGAGCAGTACTTC
CASSQSGGEQYF
>NA|TRBD1|TRBJ1-2|TRBV7-2
TGTGCCAGCAGCAGAGGGAGACAGGGCTATGGCTACACCTTC
CASSRGRQGYGYTF
>NA|NA|TRBJ2-1|TRBV5-8
TGTGCCAGCAGCCCGAGACTTCTCGATGAGCAGTTCTTC
CASSPRLLDEQFF
>NA|NA|TRBJ1-2|TRBV3-1/TRBV3-2
TGTGCCAGCAGCCATTATGGCCCCTCTAACTATGGCTACACCTTC
CASSHYGPSNYGYTF
>NA|NA|TRBJ1-6|TRBV18
TGTGCCAGCAACACCCGCACGAATTCCTATTCACCCCTCCACTTT
CASNTRTNSYSPLHF
>NA|NA|TRBJ2-2|TRBV29-1
TGCAGCGTTGTAAAGGGAGGCACCGGGGAGCTGTTTTTT
CSVVKGGTGELFF
>NA|NA|TRBJ2-7|TRBV2
TGTGCCAGCAGGGACAGTGACCCTCCCTACGAGCAGTACTTC
CASRDSDPPYEQYF
>once|NA|TRBJ2-2|TRBV11-3
TGTGCCAGCAGCTTAGGGGAGCAGGACGGGGAGCTGTTTTTT
CASSLGEQDGELFF
>NA|NA|TRBJ1-4|TRBV9
TGTGCCAGCAGCGTGGGGAGAGCGCCAACTAATGAAAAACTGTTTTTT
CASSVGRAPTNEKLFF
>NA|NA|TRBJ1-1|TRBV7-2
TGTGCCAGCAGCCCCTTGACAGTGAACACTGAAGCTTTCTTT
CASSPLTVNTEAFF
>NA|NA|TRBJ2-7|TRBV5-3
TGTGCCAGAAGCTTGACCCGGGTCCCCAGAACCTACGAGCAGTACTTC
CARSLTRVPRTYEQYF
>NA|TRBD1|TRBJ2-7|TRBV9
TGTGCCAGCAGCGAGGGGGACAGCGCCTACGAGCAGTACTTC
CASSEGDSAYEQYF
>NA|NA|TRBJ2-6|TRBV27
TGTGCCAGCAGTTCGCAGGGCGTTGGGGCCAACGTCCTGACTTTC
CASSSQGVGANVLTF
>NA|TRBD2|TRBJ2-3|TRBV7-2
TGTGCCAGCAGCTTAGAACGACTAGCGGGGGGCCGCACAGATACGCAGTATTTT
CASSLERLAGGRTDTQYF
>NA|NA|TRBJ1-6|TRBV23-1
TGCGCCAGCAGCCAACCCTTTCGGACTGTTAGGAGCTCCTATAATTCACCCCTCCACTTT
CASSQPFRTVRSSYNSPLHF
>NA|NA|TRBJ1-5|TRBV28
TGTGCCAGCAGTTCCACCCAACAGTCAAGTTGGCATCAGCCCCAGCATTTT
CASSSTQQSSWHQPQHF
>NA|TRBD2|TRBJ2-7|TRBV5-1
TGCGCCAGCAGCTTGGCCGGGACTAGGGGAGGATACGAGCAGTACTTC
CASSLAGTRGGYEQYF
>NA|NA|TRBJ1-2|TRBV5-1
TGCGCCAGCAGCCTAGGGGCTTCAGGAAACTATGGCTACACCTTC
CASSLGASGNYGYTF
>NA|TRBD1|TRBJ2-7|TRBV5-5
TGTGCCAGCACCCAAAGGGGACAGGGATTCTACGAGCAGTACTTC
CASTQRGQGFYEQYF
>NA|NA|TRBJ2-7|TRBV19
TGTGCCAGTAGTATCGGGGGGCCGAGCGAGCAGTACTTC
CASSIGGPSEQYF
>once|TRBD1|TRBJ1-1|TRBV27
TGTGCCAGCAGACTCCACAGGGGAGGAGGGAACACTGAAGCTTTCTTT
CASRLHRGGGNTEAFF
>NA|NA|TRBJ1-1|TRBV5-4
TGTGCCAGCAGCTTGGGGGCCAGCTTGAACACTGAAGCTTTCTTT
CASSLGASLNTEAFF
>NA|NA|TRBJ2-1|TRBV18
TGTGCCAGCTCCCCCGGAGCTGAAGGGCAGTTCTTC
CASSPGAEGQFF
>few|NA|TRBJ2-1|TRBV28
TGTGCCAGCAGTTTTCAGCGGGTGGGTCTTGAGCAGTTCTTC
CASSFQRVGLEQFF
>few|TRBD1|TRBJ2-7|TRBV7-9
TGTGCCAGCAGTTACACAGGGGGCTACGAGCAGTACTTC
CASSYTGGYEQYF
>NA|NA|TRBJ1-5|TRBV5-1
TGCGCCAGCAGCCCAGGGACTCTTGGGAATCAGCCCCAGCATTTT
CASSPGTLGNQPQHF
>NA|NA|TRBJ2-6|TRBV4-2
TGTGCCAGCAGCCAAGTTAGCTCTGGGGCCAACGTCCTGACTTTC
CASSQVSSGANVLTF
>NA|NA|TRBJ2-3|TRBV6-6
TGTGCCAGCAGTCTCCGGACAATCACAGATACGCAGTATTTT
CASSLRTITDTQYF
>NA|TRBD1|TRBJ2-7|TRBV5-1
TGCGCCAGCAGGGGGACAGGGAGCTCCTACGAGCAGTACTTC
CASRGTGSSYEQYF
>NA|NA|TRBJ1-1|TRBV10-2
TGCGCCAGCATCAGGGTCCAGGGTCAACGGGCTGAAGCTTTCTTT
CASIRVQGQRAEAFF
>NA|NA|TRBJ1-2|TRBV27
TGTGCCAGCAGCTCCGGGGATCGGGTATTCGACGGCTACACCTTC
CASSSGDRVFDGYTF
>NA|NA|TRBJ1-6|TRBV30
TGTGCCTGGAGACTGGGGGGGAATAATTCACCCCTCCACTTT
CAWRLGGNNSPLHF
>NA|TRBD2|TRBJ2-1|TRBV4-1
TGCGCCAGCAGCCCGACTAGCGGGTGGGGTGAGCAGTTCTTC
CASSPTSGWGEQFF